This T cell receptor (beta chain) was recorded in a study of blood T cell repertoires in COVID-19. Trimming took 5 bases from V and 7 from J, leaving 9 bases between them. The CDR3 has 12 amino acids. CDR1 SGHNT and CDR2 YENEEA come from the germline V gene. In this sample, this clone turned up a few times. Generated by immunoSEQ multiplex PCR, the TCRdb table keeps only in-frame clones and is missing some. The data hold 300,000 to 400,000 clones, with around 92% observed a single time. The chain is built from TRBV11-3 and TRBJ2-1, with D maybe TRBD1 (5 bases). The sequence was obtained from a woman between 25 and 40 years old with COVID-19, enrolled during active disease. The sequenced sample consisted of peripheral blood. This chain's CDR3 is CASSIQENEQFF. CDR3 sequence (DNA): TGTGCCAGCAGCATACAGGAAAATGAGCAGTTCTTC.